This TCR beta chain was recovered during a study of cytomegalovirus exposure and HLA in healthy donors (dated by TCRdb to 2016 to 2017). Context from the whole study: An earlier analysis of approximately 640 of the donors reported 250 to 300 Gb of sequence data and 120 million or so unique TCR beta sequences from around 200 million T cells. Five DR-DQ haplotypes were handled as single units for association and clustering because linkage in the cohort was strong. Across 398 genotyped donors of the cohort, an average of approximately 220,000 unique TCR beta nucleotide sequences per donor were sequenced, and roughly a sixth of those sequences were non-productive. An earlier analysis of several hundred of the donors applied high-throughput TCR beta sequencing to assess whether each TCR beta V gene segment acted as functional or pseudogenic. Along with the approximately 620-subject first cohort, a separate validation cohort of over 90 different subjects was used. The number of donors typed differed by locus, with roughly 620-630 for A, B, C, DRB1 and DQB1, around 520 for DQA1, 600 to 610 for DPA1, and 400 to 490 for DPB1. In the later analysis, no new phenotypic data were used to find candidate immune exposures; instead, reliance was placed on TCR beta sequences and their occurrence across donors. All discovery cohort repertoires had been generated using a single sequencing platform. A later genetic analysis took genome-wide SNP genotypes for about three fifths of the 666 donors and used that subset as a discovery cohort. Using immunosequencing, the study profiled T cell repertoires from 666 subjects and related those repertoires to cytomegalovirus serostatus. To predict cytomegalovirus infection status, the study brought together high-throughput TCR immunosequencing, statistical association of individual TCRs with disease status, and machine learning. An early release that covered approximately 600 HLA-typed donors contained around 300 gigabases of sequencing data and approximately 85 million unique TCR sequences. Donor age, sex, ethnicity and CMV serostatus were collected together with the repertoire data. The study aimed to test whether signatures of past pathogen exposure could be identified by cataloging public T cell receptors. Class I and class II HLA loci were covered by the typing at four-digit resolution. A later analysis re-analyzed previously published TCR beta repertoires from 650 to 800 donors and added high-resolution HLA genotyping to study TCR occurrence patterns. Of the 300 to 500 genotyped donors, approximately 80% were placed in the genetic ancestry cluster associated with self-reported Caucasian donors. Paper-wide results and their limitations: The classifier was reported to diagnose cytomegalovirus status with high specificity and sensitivity in both the original and validation cohorts. A later analysis reported that several top co-occurrence clusters appeared linked to parvovirus B19, influenza, CMV and Epstein-Barr virus. In the study, 164 TCR beta chains were listed as associated with cytomegalovirus. Compared with equally common non-associated chains, HLA-associated TCR beta chains in a later analysis were more clonally expanded and had lower generation probabilities. When HLA alleles, especially DR and DQ, strongly co-occurred, TCR associations were difficult to assign to individual alleles. A few of the identified cytomegalovirus-associated TCR beta chains were confirmed in vitro to be specific for cytomegalovirus antigens. A further reported finding was that TCR beta sequences accurately predicted the HLA-A and HLA-B alleles for most subjects in the first cohort. Broadly in line with IMGT annotations, most TCR beta V segments showed up in productive rearrangements about 87% or about 30% of the time in an earlier analysis of 587 of the donors. Most CMV-associated TCR beta chains appeared to be HLA-restricted in a later analysis, and the HLA associations seemed to be driven largely by CMV exposure. Most TCR sequences were seen in very few donors, while some public TCRs were found in many individuals. This cohort had only TCR beta chains sequenced, and the lack of alpha or paired-chain data limited which features could be detected. HLA typing was unavailable for some donors at each locus, so association tests used only the typed subset. Immune exposure information for the cohort was limited to CMV serostatus. The sequencing pipeline was judged likely to have produced a cluster of highly shared sequence variants as a technical artifact. At a false discovery rate of 0.05, a later analysis linked approximately 18,000 TCR beta sequences to specific HLA alleles. In a later genetic analysis, fewer N-insertions in productive TCRs were reported among donors in an Asian-associated ancestry cluster than the 666-donor mean. The earlier analysis of nearly 600 of the donors excluded some 16 rarely observed V segments, including chromosome 9 orphons, because counts were too low. In a later analysis, TCR association rates were found to vary across HLA loci, with the most associated TCRs seen for DRB1 alleles and the fewest for HLA-C alleles. Presence/absence analyses assumed roughly uniform sequencing depth across donors, an assumption that may not hold. Because the 87-base-pair reads could not distinguish some IMGT-functional V segments, including TRBV6-2 and TRBV6-3, those segments were excluded. In a later genetic analysis, a missense DCLRE1C variant was associated with V-gene and J-gene trimming of TCR beta chains, and the association was replicated in an independent cohort. Linkage disequilibrium might explain the correlated functional status among segregating V segments, but an unknown experimental factor could not be ruled out. The authors suggested that the approach could potentially be extended to other disease states and immunological phenotypes.

The cohort consisted of 650 to 700 healthy bone marrow donors. At the time of sampling, every cohort member was nominally healthy, though immune exposures that went unrecorded were likely present. The donor was CMV seronegative and belonged to the group of more than 300 seronegative cohort members. A peripheral blood sample was provided by each donor, and peripheral blood mononuclear cells were used for TCR beta sequencing. Genomic DNA extraction from the blood cell samples was performed with the Qiagen DNeasy Blood Extraction Kit. From the germline V gene, CDR1 is SGHRS and CDR2 is YFSETQ. The CDR3 contains 15 residues, cysteine and phenylalanine counted. Only the CDR3 region is kept as DNA, spanning 45 bases read in frame from base 1. Receptor libraries were prepared by the immunoSEQ multiplex PCR assay. The multiplex PCR relied on a mix of 60 forward primers for TCR Vbeta segments and 13 reverse primers for TCR Jbeta segments. Amplification of the CDR3 region of rearranged TCR beta genes was performed with a multiplex PCR assay on genomic DNA. On the Illumina HiSeq System, the amplified TCR beta libraries were sequenced as 87-base-pair reads. The paper's data handling went like this. A later analysis counted approximately 84 million unique TCR beta chains across the 600 to 850 repertoires, and 9 million to 14 million of these chains were shared by at least two donors. Raw reads were error-corrected and collapsed into unique sequences by a nearest-neighbor algorithm in which closely related sequences were merged to remove PCR and sequencing errors. To assign V, D and J gene segments, CDR3 sequences were aligned to IMGT reference sequences. For a sequence to be retained, a match of at least six nucleotides was required to both a V gene segment and a J gene segment. Rearrangements were called productive when the CDR3 lacked stop codons and stayed in frame with V and J; all others were non-productive. Following IMGT convention, CDR3 was defined as the stretch from the second conserved V-encoded cysteine to the conserved J-encoded phenylalanine. In an earlier analysis of roughly 580 of the donors, sequences lacking an unambiguous match to a single V gene segment were excluded. In an earlier analysis of 587 of the donors, V segments were called functional above 56.7% productive rearrangements and were called segregating when the between-donor standard deviation exceeded 5%. A statistical classification framework was developed to diagnose cytomegalovirus status using the catalog of TCR beta chain sequences. In a later analysis, TCR nucleotide sequences were compared against IMGT/GENE-DB human TR gene sequences so that V and J genes could be assigned. Using the TCRdist pipeline, a later analysis assigned CDR3 sequences along with most-parsimonious VDJ recombination scenarios. In a later analysis, every TCR beta chain was defined by the combination of its CDR3 amino acid sequence and its V-gene family, and reads without a unique V-gene family were dropped. As a way to deal with suspected cross-contamination and a sequencing artifact, a later analysis dropped 450 to 600 nucleotide sequences that were highly shared and had low generation probability. In a later analysis, a clonal expansion index was calculated for each public chain from normalized within-repertoire ranks of inferred template counts. In a later analysis, generation probabilities were computed using a VDJ recombination model fitted to out-of-frame rearrangements, and the results were checked against IGoR. Hypergeometric tests were used in a later analysis to score TCR-TCR, TCR-HLA and TCR-CMV co-occurrence, with a repertoire-size bias correction applied to the TCR pairs. A later analysis estimated false discovery rates by permuting HLA or CMV assignments 20 times. In a later analysis, co-occurring TCRs were grouped using DBSCAN, with TCRdist sequence similarity added in when clustering inside HLA-allele-positive subsets. Repertoires with fewer than 30,000 or more than 120,000 public chains, plus five repertoires with anomalous nucleotide sharing, were excluded from co-occurrence clustering. The table was pulled from immuneACCESS by TCRdb, which kept in-frame rearrangements only. Such tables lose some clones; where checked, under half of the loss comes from unresolved V genes, and the rest has no known cause. Clonal size and the V and J genes are those of that table, whereas D and trimming came from the DNA. The sample table contains tens of thousands of clones; only one count was recorded for roughly 82% of them. The ten top clones hold 3.6% of the sample.

Note on this clone: The specificity of this receptor is unknown. At one end, the junction sequence differs from germline, possibly due to a read error.

The sample was PBMCs. The chain was built from TRBV5-1 and TRBJ1-5, with a weak D call of TRBD1 (6 bases match). The sequence was obtained from a woman between 18 and 29 years old in good health and CMV-seronegative. The CDR3 region: CASSLARGGNQPQNF. At the DNA level, the sequence is TGCGCCAGCAGCTTGGCCAGGGGCGGAAATCAGCCCCAGAATTTT.